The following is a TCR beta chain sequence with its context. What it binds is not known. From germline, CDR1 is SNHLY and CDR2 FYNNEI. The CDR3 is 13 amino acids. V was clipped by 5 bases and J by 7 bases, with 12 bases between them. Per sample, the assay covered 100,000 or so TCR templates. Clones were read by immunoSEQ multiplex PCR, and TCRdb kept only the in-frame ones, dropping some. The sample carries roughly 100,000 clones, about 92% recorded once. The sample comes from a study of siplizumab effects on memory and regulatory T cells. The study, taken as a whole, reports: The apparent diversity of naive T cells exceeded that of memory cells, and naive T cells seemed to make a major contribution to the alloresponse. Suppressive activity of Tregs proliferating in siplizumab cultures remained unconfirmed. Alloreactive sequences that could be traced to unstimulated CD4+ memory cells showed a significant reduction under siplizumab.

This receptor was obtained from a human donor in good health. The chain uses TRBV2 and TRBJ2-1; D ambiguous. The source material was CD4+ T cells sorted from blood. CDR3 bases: TGTGCCAGCAGTAGTTTCCCCCAGAATGAGCAGTTCTTC. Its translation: CASSSFPQNEQFF.